This entry is about one T cell receptor (beta chain). This specimen comes from a study of blood T cell repertoires in COVID-19. The overall study: Sample material is recorded as cDNA or gDNA derived from T cells, B-cell-depleted T cells, or PBMCs.

How the authors handled the data: Amplification with reference gene primers provided the estimates of nucleated cell counts. TCRdb keeps only in-frame clones here, not all; method: immunoSEQ multiplex PCR. That table gives V, J and clone size, and the DNA gave D and trimming. The data show roughly 150,000 clones, with 75% to 90% seen just once and 40% to 55% held by the top ten. V lost 5 bases and J lost 4; bases outside the gene matches: 8. The CDR3 runs to 16 residues. The germline CDR1 and CDR2 sequences are SEHNR and FQNEAQ (reference sequence). The sample was peripheral blood. This TCR came from a human donor in a cohort sampled during active COVID-19. The chain links TRBV7-9 to TRBJ2-2; 9 positions agree with TRBD1. As DNA, the CDR3 is TGTGCCAGCAGCGACCCGGGACAGGGAGGCACCGGGGAGCTGTTTTTT. It is translated as CASSDPGQGGTGELFF. The full variable domain, its missing parts supplied by reference TRBV7-9 and TRBJ2-2, is DTGVSQNPRHKITKRGQNVTFRCDPISEHNRLYWYRQTLGQGPEFLTYFQNEAQLEKSRLLSDRFSAERPKGSFSTLEIQRTEQGDSAMYLCASSDPGQGGTGELFFGEGSRLTVL.